This TCR beta chain was identified during a study of regulatory dendritic cells for organ transplantation. Measured with immunoSEQ multiplex PCR; TCRdb has only the in-frame clones, and not every one. Here the sample spans 30,000 or so clones, roughly 85% being singletons. Sequencing was carried out using naive CD8+ T cells from blood. Subset here: CD45RA+ naive T cells. This TCR was sampled from a human donor in good health.

The CDR3 loop reads CASSYGALGTGELFF. The CDR3 DNA sequence: TGTGCCAGCAGTTATGGGGCCTTGGGCACCGGGGAGCTGTTTTTT. The chain links TRBV6-5 to TRBJ2-2; D may be TRBD1 (5 bases). Germline V lookup: CDR1 MNHEY, CDR2 SVGAGI. The V and J ends lost 3 bases and 4 bases respectively, with 12 bases between them. The CDR3 covers 15 residues.